This T cell receptor (beta chain) originates from a study of T-cell reconstitution after alpha-beta-depleted transplantation in children (dated by TCRdb to 2015 to 2016). In terms of the full investigation: The study quantitatively tracked T-cell immune reconstitution after TCRalphabeta/CD19-depleted allogeneic hematopoietic cell transplantation in children using TCR repertoire profiling.

The CDR3 sequence holds 16 residues, the cysteine and phenylalanine included. Only the CDR3 part of the read is kept: 48 bases, read in frame from the first base. CDR1 and CDR2 are drawn from the germline V gene (reference sequence): LGHDT, YNNKEL. Trimming takes 0 bases off V and 4 bases off J; junction bases not matched to a gene: 7. This specimen's treatment or condition label, interpreted: allogeneic hematopoietic cell transplantation with graft depleted of TCRalphabeta T cells and CD19 B cells. The children who served as transplant recipients had been given grafts of TCRalphabeta/CD19-depleted allogeneic hematopoietic cells. This clonotype was seen a single time. It has no known antigen specificity. Per-base quality was not reported, and no clone a single base away is much larger than it. One read alone lends weak support. Summary of the overall study and its limitations: Hyperexpanded clone frequencies declined over subsequent months; after one year, T-cell counts and TCRbeta diversity were mostly attributed to newly produced T cells. In some patients, the high TCRbeta diversity seen at day 60 was put down to recipient T cells and intrathymic progenitors that had survived conditioning. The apparently early alphabetaT-cell count recovery about two months after transplant was reportedly dependent on only several hundred rapidly expanded clones derived from non-depleted graft cells.

The method was PCR. TCRdb records Illumina HiSeq 2500 as the sequencer. Molecular barcoding was employed in the preparation of TCR libraries, with unique molecular identifiers being used to normalize TCRbeta repertoire quantification. TCRdb reran the public reads through fastp at Q25 and MiXCR, keeping productive beta chains. Merged by CDR3 protein, the rows form single entries marked with the most common genes and DNA. This sample comprises hundreds of thousands of distinct CDR3 sequences, roughly 23% of them detected only once. The ten largest clones take up roughly an eighth of the sample. The sequence was obtained from a boy in the first two years of life who had a stem cell transplant for acute myeloid leukemia, so the T cells may come from the graft donor. The chain joins TRBV3-1 to TRBJ2-5; TRBD1 fits 8 bases in the junction. This specimen was PBMCs, mostly from graft donor cells, taken 360 days after TCRalphabeta/CD19-depleted stem cell transplant. For the CDR3, the sequence is CASSQEGQGRPETQYF. The DNA is TGTGCCAGCAGCCAAGAAGGACAGGGACGTCCAGAGACCCAGTACTTC.